The present T cell receptor (beta chain) was sequenced within a study of CD8+ T cells in alopecia areata. Treatment reported: oral pan-JAK inhibitor, 5-10 mg twice daily. Alopecia areata patients had lesional scalp punch biopsies and peripheral blood taken from them. A single count supports this clone. The CDR3 totals 12 residues. V dropped 5 bases and J dropped 4 bases, with 8 bases sitting between them. The germline V gene has CDR1 MDHEN and CDR2 SYDVKM. cDNA reverse transcribed from extracted RNA served as the sequencing template. Assay: immunoSEQ multiplex PCR; the TCRdb copy retains only in-frame clones and omits some. The sample consists of under 150,000 clones, approximately 60% of them appearing once.

The sample consisted of CD4+ T cells sorted from blood, taken at week 4, from a patient treated with tofacitinib. The V and J genes are TRBV28 and TRBJ1-1; D uncertain. This clonotype was sampled from a human donor with alopecia areata. The CDR3 is CASSLDITEAFF. CDR3 sequence (DNA): TGTGCCAGCAGTCTCGACATCACTGAAGCTTTCTTT.